This T cell receptor beta chain is from a study of T cells in Graves' hyperthyroidism and ophthalmopathy. The CDR3 spans 16 residues. Germline V gene data show CDR1 as SEHNR and CDR2 as FQNEAQ (reference sequence). The ends were cut back, 4 bases at V and 0 bases at J, with 14 bases in the middle. This clonotype has ten or more counts. Extraction of PBMCs used roughly 10 ml of fresh peripheral blood. TCR beta CDR3 regions were amplified from RNA. Primed by the HTBI set, a first-round RT-PCR was run on the TCR CDR3. In TCRdb, the multiplex PCR reads were re-called with MiXCR into one record per CDR3 protein. Here the sample spans under 350,000 distinct CDR3 sequences, 12% to 15% being singletons.

V usage is TRBV7-9 and J usage is TRBJ2-3, with D unclear. Sequencing was performed on blood. The source of this sequence is a woman aged 40 to 50 with Graves' ophthalmopathy. The CDR3 coding sequence is TGTGCCAGCAGCTGGAGCAGCCGAGACAGCACAGATACGCAGTATTTT. Its protein product is CASSWSSRDSTDTQYF.